The TCR beta chain under discussion was sequenced for a study of blood T cell repertoires in COVID-19. Original processing methods: Scientists estimated how many nucleated cells there were by amplifying reference gene primers. Only in-frame clones appear in the TCRdb table, and some are missing; sequencing was by immunoSEQ multiplex PCR. V, J and clone size were drawn from that table, and D and trimming were deduced from the DNA. The sample yields about 380,000 clones, about 85% seen once. Unmatched junction bases numbered 7, after V lost 4 bases and J lost 4 bases. The CDR3 sequence is 14 residues long. Germline lookup yields CDR1 SQVTM and CDR2 ANQGSEA.

The chain couples TRBV29-1 to TRBJ1-3, with 7 positions matching TRBD1. This TCR was sampled from a woman younger than 30 with acute or convalescent COVID-19. What was sequenced was peripheral blood. This chain's CDR3 is CSVALRQGGNTIYF. The CDR3 DNA reads as TGCAGCGTTGCCCTAAGACAGGGAGGAAACACCATATATTTT.